The T cell receptor (beta chain) described here comes from a study of beta chain features in type 1 diabetes. About the research overall: On cell yields, gender and age, patients and healthy donors were similar.

Sorting with CD45RO/CCR7/CD25/CD127/CD95/CD27 yielded naive, central memory, regulatory and stem-like memory CD4+ cells. Of the isolated RNA, all was reverse transcribed, and so the sequenced material was expressed TCRB transcripts. Profiled with immunoSEQ multiplex PCR; TCRdb holds only in-frame clones, not every one. The sample lists 600,000 to 650,000 clones, around 15% occurring once. V was trimmed by 3 bases and J by 1 base, leaving 9 bases between them. CDR1 is SGHTA and CDR2 is FQGNSA in the germline V gene. CDR3 length: 14 residues. Material: naive CD4+ T cells from blood. This receptor was identified in a man between 18 and 35 years old in good health. This sequence joins TRBV7-2 and TRBJ1-1, with D perhaps matching TRBD1 (5 bases). CDR3 residues: CASSLGRGNTEAFF. The CDR3, as DNA: TGTGCCAGCAGCTTGGGGAGGGGGAACACTGAAGCTTTCTTT.